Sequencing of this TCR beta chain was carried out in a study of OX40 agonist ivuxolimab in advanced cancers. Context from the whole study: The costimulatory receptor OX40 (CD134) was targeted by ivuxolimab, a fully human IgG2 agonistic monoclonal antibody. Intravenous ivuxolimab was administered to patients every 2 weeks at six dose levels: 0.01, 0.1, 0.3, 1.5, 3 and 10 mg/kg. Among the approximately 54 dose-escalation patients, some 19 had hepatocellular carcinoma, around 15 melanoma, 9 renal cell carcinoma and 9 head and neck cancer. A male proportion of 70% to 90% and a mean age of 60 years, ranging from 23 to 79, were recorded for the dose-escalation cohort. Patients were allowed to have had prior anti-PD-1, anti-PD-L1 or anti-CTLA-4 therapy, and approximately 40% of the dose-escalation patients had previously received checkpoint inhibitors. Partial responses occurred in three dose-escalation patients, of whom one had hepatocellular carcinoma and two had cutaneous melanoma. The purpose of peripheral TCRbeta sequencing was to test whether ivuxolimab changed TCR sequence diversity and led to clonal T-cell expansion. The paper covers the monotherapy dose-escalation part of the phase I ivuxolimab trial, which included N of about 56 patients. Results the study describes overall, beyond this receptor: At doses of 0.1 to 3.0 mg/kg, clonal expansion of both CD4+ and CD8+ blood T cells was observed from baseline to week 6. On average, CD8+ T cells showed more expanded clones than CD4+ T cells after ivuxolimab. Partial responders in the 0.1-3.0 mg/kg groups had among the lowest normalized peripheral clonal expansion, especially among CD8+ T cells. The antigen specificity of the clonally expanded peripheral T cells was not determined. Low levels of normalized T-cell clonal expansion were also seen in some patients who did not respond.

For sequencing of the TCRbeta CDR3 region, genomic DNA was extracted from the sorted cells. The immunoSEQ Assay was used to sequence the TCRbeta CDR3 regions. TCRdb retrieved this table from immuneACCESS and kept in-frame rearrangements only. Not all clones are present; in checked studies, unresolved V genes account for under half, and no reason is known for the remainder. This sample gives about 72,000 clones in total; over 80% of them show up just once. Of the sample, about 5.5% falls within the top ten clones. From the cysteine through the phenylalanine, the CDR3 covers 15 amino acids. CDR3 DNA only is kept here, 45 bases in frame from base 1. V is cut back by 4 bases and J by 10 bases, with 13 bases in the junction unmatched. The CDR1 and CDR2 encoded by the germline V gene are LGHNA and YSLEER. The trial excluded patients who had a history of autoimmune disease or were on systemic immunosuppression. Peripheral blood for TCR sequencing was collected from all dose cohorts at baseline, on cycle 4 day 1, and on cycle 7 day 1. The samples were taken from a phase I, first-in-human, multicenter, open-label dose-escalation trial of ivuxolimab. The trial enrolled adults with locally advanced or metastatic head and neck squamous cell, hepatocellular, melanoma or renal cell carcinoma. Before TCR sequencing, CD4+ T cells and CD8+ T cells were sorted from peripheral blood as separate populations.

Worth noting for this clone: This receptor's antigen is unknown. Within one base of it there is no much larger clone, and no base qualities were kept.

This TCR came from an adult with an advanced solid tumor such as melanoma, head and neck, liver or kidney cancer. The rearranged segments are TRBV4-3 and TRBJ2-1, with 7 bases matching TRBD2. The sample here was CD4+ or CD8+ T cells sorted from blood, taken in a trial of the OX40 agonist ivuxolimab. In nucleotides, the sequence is TGCGCCAGCAGCCTGGGCGCGGGAGCGGTCGGGGAGCAGTTCTTC. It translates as CASSLGAGAVGEQFF.